A single sample gave rise to the 4 T cell receptor beta chains below, sequenced in a study of blood T cell repertoires in COVID-19 (dated by TCRdb to the early 2020s). The library was prepared using the immunoSEQ multiplex PCR assay. TCRdb's version of the immuneACCESS table is confined to in-frame rearrangements and falls short of the full clone set. An unresolved V gene accounts for under half of the shortfall where checked; the remainder is of unknown origin. Counted in this sample were about 420,000 clones; around 90% of them appeared once. The ten largest clonotypes hold 0.8% to 0.9% of the sample. Sequenced: peripheral blood. Every receptor here comes from a man younger than 35 with COVID-19, enrolled during active disease.

This sequence joins TRBV4-1 and TRBJ2-1; TRBD1 matches 7 bases. CDR1 is MGHRA and CDR2 is YSYEKL in the germline V gene. The CDR3 contains 17 residues. The J segment lost 2 bases and the V segment lost 2 bases, leaving 9 bases of the junction unmatched. CDR3: CASSQKDPTGTYNEQFF. Here the CDR3 DNA reads TGCGCCAGCAGCCAAAAGGACCCGACAGGGACCTACAATGAGCAGTTCTTC.

This chain connects TRBV6-5 to TRBJ1-1; unclear D gene. The germline V gene has CDR1 MNHEY and CDR2 SVGAGI. The CDR3 runs 13 residues. V dropped 8 bases and J dropped 6 bases, with 16 bases sitting between them. The CDR3, as DNA: TGTGCCAGCTCCTACGTGCAGGCCGCTGAAGCTTTCTTT. This sequence encodes CASSYVQAAEAFF.

CDR3 in DNA: TGCGCCAGCATCCCGGGACAGGGCCCTCAGCCCCAGCATTTT. Protein product: CASIPGQGPQPQHF. J is TRBJ1-5 and V is TRBV10-2, with 9 bases that match TRBD1. J gave up 6 bases and V 7 bases, and 7 bases lay outside the gene matches. The V gene's germline CDR1 is WSHSY and CDR2 SAAADI. The CDR3 runs to 14 residues.

This chain connects TRBV19 to TRBJ2-1, with 10 bases aligning to TRBD1. CDR1 and CDR2 (germline): LNHDA, SQIVND (reference sequence). The CDR3 length is 16 residues. The trim removed 6 bases at V and 7 bases at J, leaving 12 bases unmatched. CDR3 sequence (DNA): TGTGCCAGTAGCGCATTGGGAGACAGGGGGCGGAATGAGCAGTTCTTC. This codes for CASSALGDRGRNEQFF.